The rows below give T cell receptor beta chains drawn from one sample of a study of vaccination effects on CD4 cells after COVID-19. Here immunoSEQ multiplex PCR was the method, and the copy in TCRdb shows in-frame clones only, minus some. The table shows 57,000 or so clones, with nearly 80% occurring only once. For these receptors, no antigen is known. The sequencing used CD4+ T cells from PBMCs cultured without peptide, collected after COVID-19 vaccination. The receptors were sampled from a human donor who received a COVID-19 vaccine. Both conserved end residues are part of each CDR3. A D gene is named only where the DNA matches it firmly. Not all rows give a size; the values are once, few, many and, for expanded clones, a class.

cdr3_aa	cdr3_nt	d_call	v_call	j_call	clone_size
CSVEIRTYTQYF	TGCAGCGTTGAAATTAGGACATATACGCAGTATTTT	.	TRBV29-1	TRBJ2-3	.
CASSRGLPGDTQYF	TGTGCCAGCTCAAGGGGCCTGCCGGGGGATACGCAGTATTTT	.	TRBV18	TRBJ2-3	.
CASSLGGLNQPQHF	TGTGCCAGCAGCTTGGGTGGGCTAAATCAGCCCCAGCATTTT	.	TRBV5-4	TRBJ1-5	few
CASREDGVHEQFF	TGTGCCAGTAGAGAGGACGGGGTCCATGAGCAGTTCTTC	.	TRBV19	TRBJ2-1	.
CSARGGTEAFF	TGCAGTGCTAGGGGGGGCACTGAAGCTTTCTTT	.	TRBV20-1	TRBJ1-1	.
CAWTASLNTEAFF	TGTGCCTGGACGGCCTCGCTAAACACTGAAGCTTTCTTT	.	TRBV30	TRBJ1-1	.
CASSIRPGDSNQPQHF	TGTGCCAGTAGTATAAGGCCGGGAGATAGCAATCAGCCCCAGCATTTT	.	TRBV19	TRBJ1-5	.
CASRGKTWLSYEQYF	TGTGCCAGCAGGGGGAAAACGTGGCTCTCCTACGAGCAGTACTTC	.	TRBV5-8	TRBJ2-7	.
CASREHVGETQYF	TGTGCCAGCAGAGAACATGTCGGTGAGACCCAGTACTTC	.	TRBV28	TRBJ2-5	once
CASRPFSGRTQETQYF	TGTGCCAGCAGACCTTTTAGCGGGAGAACCCAAGAGACCCAGTACTTC	TRBD2	TRBV27	TRBJ2-5	.
CSAGQGNTEAFF	TGCAGCGCAGGCCAGGGGAACACTGAAGCTTTCTTT	.	TRBV29-1	TRBJ1-1	.
CTSSRRRGRLDFSGNTIYF	TGCACCAGCAGCCGACGGAGAGGCCGTCTAGACTTCTCTGGAAACACCATATATTTT	.	TRBV1	TRBJ1-3	.
CASSPERVPYEQYF	TGTGCCAGCAGCCCGGAGCGGGTTCCCTACGAGCAGTACTTC	.	TRBV27	TRBJ2-7	.
CASSRDRSRTQYF	TGTGCCAGTAGTAGGGACCGGTCGAGGACCCAGTACTTC	.	TRBV19	TRBJ2-5	.
CASSLLTGSTEAFF	TGTGCCAGCAGTTTGCTGACAGGCTCCACTGAAGCTTTCTTT	.	TRBV6-2/TRBV6-3	TRBJ1-1	few
CASYSLRGPGYTF	TGTGCCAGCTACTCCCTGAGGGGTCCTGGCTACACCTTC	.	TRBV3-1/TRBV3-2	TRBJ1-2	.
CASRDGGRDTQYF	TGTGCCAGCAGGGACGGGGGTCGGGATACGCAGTATTTT	.	TRBV6-5	TRBJ2-3	.
CASSPRLSSYEQYF	TGTGCCAGCAGCCCCCGTCTGAGCTCCTACGAGCAGTACTTC	.	TRBV9	TRBJ2-7	few
CASSLTFGQGAYNEQFF	TGCGCCAGCAGCCTAACCTTTGGACAGGGGGCTTACAATGAGCAGTTCTTC	TRBD1	TRBV5-1	TRBJ2-1	few
CASSQTSVEQYF	TGTGCCAGCAGCCAGACTAGCGTAGAGCAGTACTTC	TRBD2	TRBV3-1/TRBV3-2	TRBJ2-7	.
CASSIGPLGGRSSYEQYF	TGTGCCAGTAGTATAGGCCCCCTGGGGGGGAGGAGCTCCTACGAGCAGTACTTC	TRBD2	TRBV19	TRBJ2-7	few
CASSLVGQGADYGYTF	TGTGCCAGCAGCTTAGTCGGACAGGGGGCGGACTATGGCTACACCTTC	TRBD1	TRBV7-2	TRBJ1-2	.
CASSVTPGTNYNEQFF	TGTGCTAGCAGCGTAACCCCCGGGACTAACTACAATGAGCAGTTCTTC	TRBD2	TRBV7-7	TRBJ2-1	.
CASSEGLAGPHTQYF	TGTGCCAGCAGTGAAGGACTAGCGGGACCCCATACGCAGTATTTT	TRBD2	TRBV6-1	TRBJ2-3	.
CASQTGWDNSPLHF	TGTGCCTCTCAGACGGGTTGGGATAATTCACCCCTCCACTTT	.	TRBV10-3	TRBJ1-6	once
CASSLGRAGGELFF	TGCGCCAGCAGCTTGGGCAGGGCAGGCGGGGAGCTGTTTTTT	.	TRBV5-1	TRBJ2-2	.